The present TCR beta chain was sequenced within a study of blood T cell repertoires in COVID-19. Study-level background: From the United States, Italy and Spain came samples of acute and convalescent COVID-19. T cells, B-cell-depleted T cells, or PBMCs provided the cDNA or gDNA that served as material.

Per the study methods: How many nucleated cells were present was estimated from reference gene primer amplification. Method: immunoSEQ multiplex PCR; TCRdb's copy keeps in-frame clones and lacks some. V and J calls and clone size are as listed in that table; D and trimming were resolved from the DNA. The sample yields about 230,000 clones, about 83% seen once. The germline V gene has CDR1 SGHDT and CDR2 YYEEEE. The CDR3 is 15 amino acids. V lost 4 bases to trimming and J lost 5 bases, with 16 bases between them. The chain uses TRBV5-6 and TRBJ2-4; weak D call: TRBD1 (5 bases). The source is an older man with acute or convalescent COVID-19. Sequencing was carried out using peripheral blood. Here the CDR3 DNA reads TGTGCCAGCAGCATCTGGGCCCTAGGGGAAAACATTCAGTACTTC. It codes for CASSIWALGENIQYF.